These 8 T cell receptor beta chains were sequenced from one sample in a study of CD8 T cells in Susac syndrome. Reverse transcription of about 0.45 to 1 ug RNA was performed with random hexamers. From the immunoSEQ multiplex PCR reads, TCRdb called clonotypes with MiXCR, one entry per CDR3 protein. The sample yields more than 150,000 distinct CDR3 sequences, 95% to 96% seen once. The specimen was CD8+ T cells from PBMCs. The receptors come from a human donor with multiple sclerosis.

V is TRBV29-1 and J is TRBJ1-2; 7 positions match TRBD1. Germline assignment: CDR1 SQVTM and CDR2 ANQGSEA. CDR3 size: 13 residues. Trimming at V came to 6 bases and at J to 8 bases, leaving 12 bases not matched to a gene. DNA for the CDR3: TGCAGCGTGGGGGGAGACAGGGATTCCGGCTACACCTTC. Protein product: CSVGGDRDSGYTF. The whole variable domain, filled in from reference TRBV29-1 and TRBJ1-2, reads SAVISQKPSRDICQRGTSLTIQCQVDSQVTMMFWYRQQPGQSLTLIATANQGSEATYESGFVIDKFPISRPNLTFSTLTVSNMSPEDSSIYLCSVGGDRDSGYTFGSGTRLTVV.

CDR3: CASSYYGGTEAFF. Here the CDR3 DNA reads TGTGCCAGCAGTTACTACGGGGGCACTGAAGCTTTCTTT. The chain has TRBV6-5 and TRBJ1-1; a weak D match, TRBD1 (5 bases). V lost 1 base and J lost 4, with 7 bases in between. The CDR3 runs 13 residues. Looked up from germline, CDR1 is MNHEY and CDR2 is SVGAGI.

This chain joins TRBV29-1 and TRBJ2-1, with no clear D. The V end lost 7 bases, the J end lost 8 bases, and 21 bases lay between the germline ends. In germline, CDR1 is SQVTM, CDR2 ANQGSEA. The CDR3 runs 14 residues. The CDR3 DNA is TGCAGCGGCCTACAGTCGGGCAAGGCTTATGAGCAGTTCTTC. The encoded protein is CSGLQSGKAYEQFF.

The chain has TRBV20-1 and TRBJ2-5, with D unresolved. V shed 0 bases and J shed 3 bases, with 8 bases lying between them. CDR1 is DFQATT, CDR2 SNEGSKA, per germline (reference sequence). The CDR3 runs 13 residues. CDR3 nucleotide sequence: TGCAGTGCTAGAGAGAGCTTGAAAGAGACCCAGTACTTC. This encodes CSARESLKETQYF.

On this clonotype: The junction does not match germline at one end; this may be a read error. The CDR3 protein is CASSLSSPYQETQYF. CDR3 bases: TGTGCTAGCAGCTTATCCTCTCCGTACCAAGAGACCCAGTACTTC. The chain has TRBV7-7 and TRBJ2-5; no firm D call. The CDR3 runs to 15 residues. Germline V gene lookup returns CDR1 SSHAT and CDR2 FNYEAQ (reference sequence).

This chain connects TRBV27 to TRBJ2-7, with unresolved D. The ends were cut back, 8 bases at V and 2 bases at J, with 10 bases in the middle. Germline CDR1 is MNHEY and CDR2 is SMNVEV (reference sequence). The CDR3 spans 12 residues. The CDR3, as DNA: TGTGCCAGCGCCCCGGCCCCCTACGAGCAGTACTTC. It encodes CASAPAPYEQYF.

CDR3 residues: CASSVAAGRRETGANVLTF. In DNA form, the CDR3 reads TGTGCCAGCAGCGTAGCGGCAGGGCGACGCGAAACTGGGGCCAACGTCCTGACTTTC. The chain employs TRBV9 and TRBJ2-6; D is perhaps TRBD1 (5 bases). V lost 0 bases to trimming and J lost 2 bases, with 18 bases between them. The CDR3 totals 19 residues. The V gene's germline CDR1 is SGDLS and CDR2 YYNGEE.

The chain has TRBV29-1 and TRBJ1-2, with 11 bases matching TRBD1. Trimming removed 7 bases from V and 3 bases from J; junction bases left unmatched: 4. The CDR3 length is 13 residues. Germline V gives CDR1 SQVTM, CDR2 ANQGSEA. The CDR3 DNA is TGCAGCGCCGGGACAGGGGGACACTATGGCTACACCTTC. Translation: CSAGTGGHYGYTF.